Below, 27 T cell receptor beta chains from the same sample are listed, as sequenced in a study of cytomegalovirus exposure and HLA in healthy donors. Both 60 Vbeta primers and 13 Jbeta primers went into the PCR. Assay: immunoSEQ multiplex PCR; the TCRdb copy retains only in-frame clones and omits some. This repertoire shows 50,000 to 65,000 clones, roughly 75% found once; its top ten account for under 7%. Sequences were obtained from PBMCs. The receptors here all came from a woman aged 25 to 39 in good health and CMV-seronegative.

The chain carries TRBV6-1 and TRBJ2-5, with D perhaps matching TRBD1 (5 bases). Trimming left V 3 bases short and J 2 bases short, with 13 bases between. The germline CDR1 and CDR2 sequences are MNHNS and SASEGT. The CDR3 has 15 amino acids. The CDR3 protein is CASSDHQTAQETQYF. In nucleotides, the CDR3 is TGTGCCAGCAGTGACCATCAGACAGCACAAGAGACCCAGTACTTC.

This sequence joins TRBV7-9 and TRBJ2-3, with D possibly matching TRBD2 (6 bases). V lost 5 bases, J lost 1 base, and 13 bases lay in between. The CDR3 covers 15 residues. CDR1 and CDR2 (germline): SEHNR, FQNEAQ (reference sequence). This chain's CDR3 is CASSRRDFRTDTQYF. The CDR3 coding sequence is TGTGCCAGCAGCCGAAGGGACTTCCGCACAGATACGCAGTATTTT.

This clone is medium-sized (0.01 to 0.1%) within its sample. This chain uses TRBV7-9 with TRBJ2-7; 7 nucleotides match TRBD2. CDR3 length: 13 amino acids. Germline V gene sequence: CDR1 SEHNR, CDR2 FQNEAQ (reference sequence). V was clipped by 6 bases and J by 2 bases; unmatched bases: 4. The CDR3 bases are TGTGCCAGCAGAAGCGGACTAGCCTACGAGCAGTACTTC. Its translation is CASRSGLAYEQYF.

This clone was counted between two and nine times. The chain couples TRBV11-3 to TRBJ1-1; D not certain. Trimming stripped 6 bases from V and 3 bases from J, with 11 bases between. This CDR3 has 13 residues. CDR1 is SGHNT and CDR2 is YENEEA in the germline V gene. The CDR3 DNA is TGTGCCAGCAGTGTACATCGCTACACTGAAGCTTTCTTT. It is translated as CASSVHRYTEAFF.

This chain links TRBV5-1 with TRBJ2-3; D not resolved. V was shortened by 2 bases and J by 0 bases, with 13 bases between the two germline ends. CDR1 and CDR2 (germline): SGHRS, YFSETQ. CDR3 length equals 16 residues. The CDR3 DNA is TGCGCCAGCAGCTTCAAGCTTGCCGGGAGCACAGATACGCAGTATTTT. It translates to CASSFKLAGSTDTQYF.

V gene TRBV29-1 combines with J gene TRBJ2-7, with TRBD2 identical over 8 bases. The CDR3 covers 14 residues. Trimming cost V 4 bases and J 3 bases; bases outside gene matches: 8. The germline V gene has CDR1 SQVTM and CDR2 ANQGSEA. CDR3 sequence: CSVALGRVFYEQYF. The CDR3 nucleotides are TGCAGCGTTGCCCTCGGGAGGGTGTTCTACGAGCAGTACTTC.

This chain joins TRBV5-1 and TRBJ2-4; a weak D match, TRBD1 (5 bases). CDR1 is SGHRS, CDR2 YFSETQ, per germline. Trimming took 4 bases from V and 6 from J, leaving 23 bases between them. This CDR3 is built from 17 residues. Written as DNA, the CDR3 is TGCGCCAGCAGCCTGGGTTTACGGCAGGGTCGATCAAACATTCAGTACTTC. Translating gives CASSLGLRQGRSNIQYF.

The chain combines TRBV7-3 with TRBJ2-6; D is perhaps TRBD2 (5 bases). Germline CDR1 SGHTA, CDR2 FQGTGA. Trimming stripped 6 bases from V and 1 base from J, with 10 bases between. The CDR3 contains 15 residues. CDR3 DNA: TGTGCCAGCAGTTCGGACTCTTCTGGGGCCAACGTCCTGACTTTC. This encodes CASSSDSSGANVLTF. The full variable domain, with the rest looked up from reference TRBV7-3 and TRBJ2-6, is GAGVSQTPSNKVTEKGKYVELRCDPISGHTALYWYRQSLGQGPEFLIYFQGTGAADDSGLPNDRFFAVRPEGSVSTLKIQRTERGDSAVYLCASSSDSSGANVLTFGAGSRLTVL.

As regards this clone: An end of the junction differs from the germline gene, which may be a read error. This chain joins TRBV7-9 and TRBJ2-1; tentatively, D is TRBD2 (5 bases). The CDR3 is made up of 12 amino acids. Germline assignment: CDR1 SEHNR and CDR2 FQNEAQ (reference sequence). CDR3 nucleotides: TGTTCCAGCACGGAAACCGACGGGGTACAGTTCTTC. Translation: CSSTETDGVQFF. The variable domain in full, completed from reference TRBV7-9 and TRBJ2-1, reads DTGVSQNPRHKITKRGQNVTFRCDPISEHNRLYWYRQTLGQGPEFLTYFQNEAQLEKSRLLSDRFSAERPKGSFSTLEIQRTEQGDSAMYLCSSTETDGVQFFGPGTRLTVL.

This clone occurred a few times. The V and J genes are TRBV19 and TRBJ1-2; the D is unclear. The V and J ends lost 6 bases and 8 bases respectively, with 19 bases between them. The CDR3 extends over 14 amino acids. Germline values: CDR1 LNHDA, CDR2 SQIVND (reference sequence). For the CDR3, the DNA is TGTGCCAGTAGCAAACCAAAGGCGGCCTACGGCTACACCTTC. Protein: CASSKPKAAYGYTF.

This clone was counted between two and nine times. The chain has TRBV5-4 and TRBJ1-2; no firm D call. The CDR3 extends over 14 amino acids. Trimming stripped 4 bases from V and 4 bases from J, with 14 bases between. Germline-derived CDR1 and CDR2 are SGHNT and YYREEE (reference sequence). The CDR3 is CASSPWRGIYGYTF. The DNA of the CDR3 is TGTGCCAGCAGCCCATGGAGAGGGATCTATGGCTACACCTTC.

The chain has TRBV7-9 and TRBJ1-1; TRBD1 agrees at 8 bases. CDR3 length: 15 residues. J was trimmed by 0 bases and V by 2 bases; bases with no gene match: 2. Germline CDR1 reads SEHNR; CDR2 reads FQNEAQ (reference sequence). CDR3: CASSLWTGMNTEAFF. The CDR3 region has the DNA TGTGCCAGCAGCTTATGGACAGGGATGAACACTGAAGCTTTCTTT.

The rearrangement links TRBV19 to TRBJ2-1; TRBD2 matches 14 bases. J lost 13 bases, V lost 5 bases, and 19 bases had no gene match. Germline V lookup: CDR1 LNHDA, CDR2 SQIVND (reference sequence). There are 18 residues in the CDR3. This CDR3 reads CASSLRPGLAGVPTDQFF. The CDR3 nucleotides read TGTGCCAGTAGTCTTCGACCGGGACTAGCGGGGGTACCTACTGACCAGTTCTTC.

The J gene is TRBJ2-1, the V gene TRBV7-6, with a possible D match to TRBD2 (7 bases). V was trimmed by 2 bases and J by 10 bases, leaving 12 bases between them. CDR3 length: 13 amino acids. CDR1 and CDR2 (germline): SGHVS, FNYEAQ. The CDR3 bases are TGTGCCAGCAGCTTACGGGGGGCGGGAGAGCAGTTCTTC. Translated, it gives CASSLRGAGEQFF.

CDR3 protein: CASSLQGGEAFF. The DNA for the CDR3 is TGTGCCAGCAGCTTACAGGGGGGTGAAGCTTTCTTT. This chain connects TRBV9 to TRBJ1-1, with 8 bases lining up with TRBD1. Germline CDR1 and CDR2: SGDLS and YYNGEE. The CDR3 loop spans 12 amino acids. V shed 4 bases and J 7 bases; nucleotides not matched to a gene: 3.

This chain links TRBV6-1 with TRBJ2-7; D is uncertain. CDR1 MNHNS and CDR2 SASEGT come from the germline V gene. The ends were cut back, 7 bases at V and 5 bases at J, with 6 bases in the middle. The CDR3 totals 10 residues. The CDR3 bases are TGTGCCAGCAACGAGGACGAGCAGTACTTC. As protein: CASNEDEQYF.

This rearrangement joins TRBV6-5 to TRBJ1-3; D not resolved. V lost 6 bases to trimming and J lost 0 bases, with 12 bases between them. The CDR3 extends over 15 amino acids. CDR1 and CDR2 from the germline V gene are MNHEY and SVGAGI. CDR3 protein: CASSPVIFSGNTIYF. As DNA, the CDR3 is TGTGCCAGCAGCCCGGTTATCTTCTCTGGAAACACCATATATTTT.

This chain links TRBV29-1 with TRBJ2-2; 12 nucleotides align to TRBD1. This CDR3 has 18 amino acids. In germline, CDR1 is SQVTM, CDR2 ANQGSEA. V was pared by 3 bases and J by 4 bases, with 12 bases of the junction left unmatched. Written as DNA, the CDR3 is TGCAGCGTTGAGGCTCCGGGACAGGGGGCGCGGGGCACCGGGGAGCTGTTTTTT. Its protein is CSVEAPGQGARGTGELFF.

The rearrangement uses TRBV4-1 and TRBJ1-6, with D possibly matching TRBD1 (5 bases). CDR3 length: 16 amino acids. Germline V gene lookup returns CDR1 MGHRA and CDR2 YSYEKL. The V end was cut by 2 bases, the J end by 9 bases, with 17 bases between. Here the CDR3 reads CASSQKFQQEISPLHF. The CDR3 nucleotides are TGCGCCAGCAGCCAAAAGTTCCAACAGGAAATTTCACCCCTCCACTTT.

The sample holds one count of this clone. The V gene is TRBV19, the J gene TRBJ2-3; D unresolved. Germline assignment: CDR1 LNHDA and CDR2 SQIVND (reference sequence). V was trimmed by 3 bases and J by 6 bases, leaving 13 bases between them. The CDR3 spans 14 residues. CDR3 sequence reads: CASSILGGPDTQYF. DNA for the CDR3: TGTGCCAGTAGTATTTTAGGCGGCCCCGATACGCAGTATTTT.

This rearrangement joins TRBV9 to TRBJ2-3; perhaps TRBD2 as D (5 bases). The CDR3 loop spans 16 amino acids. In germline, CDR1 is SGDLS, CDR2 YYNGEE. V was shortened by 3 bases and J by 2 bases, with 16 bases between the two germline ends. This CDR3 reads CASSGTRLGYTDTQYF. The CDR3 DNA follows: TGTGCCAGCAGCGGGACTCGATTAGGTTACACAGATACGCAGTATTTT.

J is TRBJ1-1 and V is TRBV29-1; D is undetermined. The CDR3 loop spans 14 amino acids. Trimming pared 2 bases from V and 1 base from J, leaving 11 bases between. The germline V gene has CDR1 SQVTM and CDR2 ANQGSEA. CDR3 in amino acids: CSVETWRENTEAFF. CDR3 nucleotides: TGCAGCGTTGAAACCTGGCGGGAGAACACTGAAGCTTTCTTT. Supplemented by reference TRBV29-1 and TRBJ1-1, the full variable domain reads SAVISQKPSRDICQRGTSLTIQCQVDSQVTMMFWYRQQPGQSLTLIATANQGSEATYESGFVIDKFPISRPNLTFSTLTVSNMSPEDSSIYLCSVETWRENTEAFFGQGTRLTVV.

V gene TRBV15 combines with J gene TRBJ2-1; D is perhaps TRBD1 (7 bases). Trimming left V 0 bases short and J 5 bases short, with 17 bases between. The germline V gene encodes CDR1 LNHNV and CDR2 YYDKDF (reference sequence). The CDR3 is 17 amino acids. The CDR3 nucleotides read TGTGCCACCAGCAGAGATGCGAGGGGCAGGGGGGACAATGAGCAGTTCTTC. It is translated as CATSRDARGRGDNEQFF.

This chain joins TRBV10-3 and TRBJ2-7, with D perhaps matching TRBD1 (6 bases). The CDR3 runs 15 residues. Trimming stripped 0 bases from V and 5 bases from J, with 14 bases between. Germline V lookup: CDR1 ENHRY, CDR2 SYGVKD. The chain's CDR3 is CAISESLTGKDEQYF. DNA of the CDR3: TGTGCCATCAGTGAGTCCCTCACAGGGAAAGACGAGCAGTACTTC.

The CDR3 nucleotides read TGTGCCAGCAGGCTAACATGGGGGACAGAAGAGACCCAGTACTTC. As protein: CASRLTWGTEETQYF. The chain carries TRBV6-1 and TRBJ2-5; TRBD1 matches at 7 bases. Germline assignment: CDR1 MNHNS and CDR2 SASEGT. The CDR3 length is 15 residues. V lost 6 bases and J lost 3; bases outside the gene matches: 10.

This clone was counted a few times. This chain joins TRBV29-1 and TRBJ2-3, with D possibly matching TRBD1 (5 bases). The CDR3 extends over 16 amino acids. The germline V gene has CDR1 SQVTM and CDR2 ANQGSEA. The V end was cut by 1 base, the J end by 3 bases, with 17 bases between. The CDR3 spells CSVEGGWGARTDTQYF. The CDR3 DNA follows: TGCAGCGTTGAAGGAGGCTGGGGCGCACGAACAGATACGCAGTATTTT.

V is TRBV27 and J is TRBJ2-7; D perhaps matches TRBD2 (5 bases). From germline, CDR1 is MNHEY and CDR2 SMNVEV (reference sequence). The CDR3 runs to 17 residues. V lost 5 bases to trimming and J lost 7 bases, with 27 bases between them. CDR3 sequence: CASSPSPDLPVALEQYF. CDR3 DNA sequence: TGTGCCAGCAGTCCTAGCCCAGACTTACCGGTCGCATTAGAGCAGTACTTC.